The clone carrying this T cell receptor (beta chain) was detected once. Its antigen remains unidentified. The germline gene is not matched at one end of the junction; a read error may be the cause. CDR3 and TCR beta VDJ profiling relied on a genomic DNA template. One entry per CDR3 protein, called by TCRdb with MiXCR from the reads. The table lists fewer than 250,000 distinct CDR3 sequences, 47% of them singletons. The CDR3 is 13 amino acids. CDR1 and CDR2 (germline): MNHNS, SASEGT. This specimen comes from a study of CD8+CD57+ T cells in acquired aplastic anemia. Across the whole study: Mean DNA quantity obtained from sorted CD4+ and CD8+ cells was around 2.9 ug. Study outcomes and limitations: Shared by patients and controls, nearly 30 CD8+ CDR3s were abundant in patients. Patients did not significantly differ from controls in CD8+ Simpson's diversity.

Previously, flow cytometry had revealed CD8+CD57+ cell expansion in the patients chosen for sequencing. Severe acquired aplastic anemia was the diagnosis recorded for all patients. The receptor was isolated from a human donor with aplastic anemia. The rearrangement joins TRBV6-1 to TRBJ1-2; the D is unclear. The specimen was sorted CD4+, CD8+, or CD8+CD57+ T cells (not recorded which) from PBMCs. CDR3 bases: TGCGCCAGCAGTGAAATGAGTCACTATGGCTACACCTTC. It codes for CASSEMSHYGYTF.